Reported below is one T cell receptor (beta chain). Assay: immunoSEQ multiplex PCR; the TCRdb copy retains only in-frame clones and omits some. The profile covers about 180,000 clones, with about 81% appearing a single time and around 11% taken by the ten largest. This sample was taken from a study of blood T cell repertoires in COVID-19. Overall study: Some COVID-19 samples were acute and others convalescent; all came from the United States, Italy and Spain. Nucleic acid was either cDNA or gDNA, and it came from T cells, B-cell-depleted T cells, or PBMCs.

This clonotype was obtained from a woman of 80 years or more with COVID-19, enrolled during active disease. Sequencing input: peripheral blood.

CDR3 in amino acids: CAISGGKRATDTQYF. The CDR3, as DNA: TGTGCCATCAGTGGGGGAAAGCGGGCGACAGATACGCAGTATTTT. This chain links TRBV10-3 with TRBJ2-3, with a possible D match to TRBD2 (6 bases). V dropped 4 bases and J dropped 3 bases, with 14 bases sitting between them. The germline CDR1 and CDR2 sequences are ENHRY and SYGVKD. CDR3 length equals 15 residues.